A selection of T cell receptor beta chains follows, all from one sample in a study of cytomegalovirus exposure and HLA in healthy donors. The assay was immunoSEQ multiplex PCR, and TCRdb's table has in-frame clones only and misses some. The sample has 100,000 to 150,000 clones, just under 80% seen once. The sample consisted of PBMCs. The receptor source for this set is a woman aged 40 to 49 in good health and CMV-seronegative. CDR3s include the opening cysteine and the closing phenylalanine or tryptophan. Each record gives: J gene, V gene, D gene, CDR3 protein. The D gene is left open where the match is weak.

J gene: TRBJ2-1
V gene: TRBV5-1
D gene: TRBD2
CDR3 protein: CASSVGGTSGNRNEQFF

J gene: TRBJ2-2
V gene: TRBV5-6
D gene: TRBD1
CDR3 protein: CASSLAGTGLPGELFF

J gene: TRBJ2-2
V gene: TRBV6-6
D gene: TRBD2
CDR3 protein: CASSYLGGDTGELFF

J gene: TRBJ2-7
V gene: TRBV18
D gene: -
CDR3 protein: CASSPSSAEQYF

J gene: TRBJ2-3
V gene: TRBV27
D gene: -
CDR3 protein: CASSGQNTDTQYF

J gene: TRBJ2-7
V gene: TRBV6-6
D gene: TRBD1
CDR3 protein: CASSPGQAPYEQYF

J gene: TRBJ2-2
V gene: TRBV7-3
D gene: -
CDR3 protein: CASSLGGRGNTGELFF

J gene: TRBJ2-2
V gene: TRBV7-9
D gene: TRBD2
CDR3 protein: CASSSAGDYLNTGELFF

J gene: TRBJ1-1
V gene: TRBV4-2
D gene: TRBD1
CDR3 protein: CASSRMTGGAGMNTEAFF

J gene: TRBJ2-2
V gene: TRBV18
D gene: -
CDR3 protein: CASSPQPGVSTGELFF

J gene: TRBJ2-1
V gene: TRBV29-1
D gene: TRBD2
CDR3 protein: CSVEKGVISGPYNEQFF

J gene: TRBJ2-7
V gene: TRBV6-1
D gene: TRBD1
CDR3 protein: CASSLTGDLRGEYF

J gene: TRBJ2-7
V gene: TRBV14
D gene: -
CDR3 protein: CASSQAMQGLHEQYF

J gene: TRBJ2-3
V gene: TRBV27
D gene: TRBD2
CDR3 protein: CASSLPGTSGTYTQYF

J gene: TRBJ2-2
V gene: TRBV27
D gene: TRBD2
CDR3 protein: CASSLFRGGTGELFF

J gene: TRBJ2-2
V gene: TRBV7-9
D gene: TRBD2
CDR3 protein: CASSLVAGGLSGELFF

J gene: TRBJ2-6
V gene: TRBV7-2
D gene: -
CDR3 protein: CASSLDSSGANVLTF

J gene: TRBJ2-3
V gene: TRBV2
D gene: -
CDR3 protein: CASSQFGGPDTQYF

J gene: -
V gene: TRBV30
D gene: -
CDR3 protein: CAWAGSGYEQYF

J gene: TRBJ1-4
V gene: TRBV7-9
D gene: TRBD1
CDR3 protein: CASSRTGTNEKLFF

J gene: TRBJ2-1
V gene: TRBV27
D gene: TRBD1
CDR3 protein: CACSGTAYNEQFF

J gene: TRBJ1-6
V gene: TRBV2
D gene: TRBD1
CDR3 protein: CASSVQDRAPSPLHF